Following are 10 T cell receptor beta chains from one sample sequenced in a study of blood T cell repertoires in COVID-19. Clones were sequenced by immunoSEQ multiplex PCR, and TCRdb holds only the in-frame ones, with some missing. The repertoire has about 150,000 clones, about four fifths of them found once; the top ten carry around 13%. Material for sequencing was peripheral blood. Receptor source: a man aged 65-85 years who had recovered from COVID-19.

This chain links TRBV7-9 with TRBJ2-4; weak D call: TRBD1 (6 bases). This CDR3 spans 16 amino acids. CDR1 SEHNR and CDR2 FQNEAQ come from the germline V gene (reference sequence). Trimming pared 5 bases from V and 0 bases from J, leaving 14 bases between. Here the CDR3 DNA reads TGTGCCAGCAGCCCCCGAGAGGGGGTAGCCAAAAACATTCAGTACTTC. The encoded protein is CASSPREGVAKNIQYF.

Notes on this clone: Other DNA sequences in the same sample also yield this CDR3. CDR3 region: CASSVGGSYNEQFF. The CDR3, as DNA: TGTGCCAGCAGCGTAGGCGGGTCATACAATGAGCAGTTCTTC. The genes are TRBV9 and TRBJ2-1, with D tentatively TRBD2 (5 bases). Germline assignment: CDR1 SGDLS and CDR2 YYNGEE. V dropped 0 bases and J dropped 4 bases, with 8 bases sitting between them. CDR3 length: 14 residues.

The chain uses TRBV4-1 and TRBJ1-4; 9 bases are a match to TRBD1. Germline V gene data show CDR1 as MGHRA and CDR2 as YSYEKL. The V gene end was trimmed by 3 bases and the J gene end by 8 bases; junction bases not matched to a gene: 1. The CDR3 is made up of 13 amino acids. The CDR3 bases are TGCGCCAGCAGCCAGGACAGGGGCGAAAAACTGTTTTTT. The encoded protein is CASSQDRGEKLFF.

This clone was picked up one time. The CDR3 bases are TGCGCCAGCAGCTTGGGGTCTAGCGGCCCTATCTGGGAGCAGTACTTC. As protein: CASSLGSSGPIWEQYF. The chain joins TRBV5-1 to TRBJ2-7, with 7 positions matching TRBD2. Per the germline V gene, CDR1 is SGHRS and CDR2 is YFSETQ. The CDR3 contains 16 residues. V shed 0 bases, J shed 7 bases, and the junction held 13 bases outside the gene matches.

This clone occurred a few times. CDR3 DNA sequence: TGTGCCAGCAACAGGGGGACTAATTCACCCCTCCACTTT. This gives the protein CASNRGTNSPLHF. The J gene is TRBJ1-6, the V gene TRBV7-2; 8 bases match TRBD1. V lost 7 bases, J lost 6 bases, and 2 bases stayed unmatched. This CDR3 region has 13 residues. CDR1 is SGHTA and CDR2 is FQGNSA in the germline V gene.

V gene TRBV14 combines with J gene TRBJ2-7; D unclear. This CDR3 is built from 14 residues. Trimming took off 0 bases at V and 3 bases at J, with 9 bases between the two ends. From germline, CDR1 is SGHDN and CDR2 FVKESK. CDR3 in DNA: TGTGCCAGCAGCCAAGACTCTAATGGCTACGAGCAGTACTTC. It is translated as CASSQDSNGYEQYF.

This clone was detected only once. V usage is TRBV5-1 and J usage is TRBJ2-1; 11 bases align to TRBD1. Germline CDR1 SGHRS, CDR2 YFSETQ. There are 14 residues in the CDR3. V was pared by 4 bases and J by 8 bases, with 5 bases of the junction left unmatched. The CDR3 loop is CASSMGQGVDEQFF. The CDR3, as DNA: TGCGCCAGCAGCATGGGACAGGGGGTCGATGAGCAGTTCTTC.

This clone has a handful of counts. The chain carries TRBV15 and TRBJ2-5; D might be TRBD2 (5 bases). The CDR3 contains 14 residues. Germline assignment: CDR1 LNHNV and CDR2 YYDKDF (reference sequence). V lost 0 bases, J lost 7 bases, and 12 bases lay in between. The CDR3 DNA sequence: TGTGCCACCAGCAGAGATTCGCCAGCGGCGACCCAGTACTTC. Translated: CATSRDSPAATQYF.

The CDR3 here is CASSQGAKNIQYF. The CDR3 nucleotides are TGTGCCAGCAGCCAAGGGGCTAAAAACATTCAGTACTTC. The V gene is TRBV7-2, the J gene TRBJ2-4, with a tentative D call TRBD1 (5 bases). Per the germline V gene, CDR1 is SGHTA and CDR2 is FQGNSA. This CDR3 has 13 amino acids. V dropped 5 bases and J dropped 4 bases, with 9 bases sitting between them.

The chain combines TRBV7-9 with TRBJ1-4; maybe TRBD1 (5 bases). The CDR3 length is 15 residues. CDR1 and CDR2 (germline): SEHNR, FQNEAQ (reference sequence). The ends were cut back, 7 bases at V and 3 bases at J, with 15 bases in the middle. This CDR3 reads CASTRRDLSNEKLFF. CDR3 nucleotides: TGTGCCAGCACGAGACGGGACTTGTCTAATGAAAAACTGTTTTTT.